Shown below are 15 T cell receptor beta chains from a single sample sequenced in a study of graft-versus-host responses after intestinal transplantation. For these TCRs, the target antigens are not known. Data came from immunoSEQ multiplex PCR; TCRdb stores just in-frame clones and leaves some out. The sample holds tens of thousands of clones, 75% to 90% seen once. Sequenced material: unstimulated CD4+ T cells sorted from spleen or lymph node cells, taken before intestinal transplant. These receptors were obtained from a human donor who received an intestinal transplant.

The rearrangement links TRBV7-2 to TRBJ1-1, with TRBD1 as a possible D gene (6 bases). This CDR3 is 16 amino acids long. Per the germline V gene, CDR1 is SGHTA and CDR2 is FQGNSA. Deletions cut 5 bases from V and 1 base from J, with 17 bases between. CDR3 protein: CASSQDGAQGNTEAFF. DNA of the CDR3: TGTGCCAGCAGCCAGGACGGGGCACAGGGGAACACTGAAGCTTTCTTT.

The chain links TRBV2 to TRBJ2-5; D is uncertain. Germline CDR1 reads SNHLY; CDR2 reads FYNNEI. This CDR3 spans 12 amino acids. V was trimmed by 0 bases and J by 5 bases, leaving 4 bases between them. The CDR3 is CASSEAQETQYF. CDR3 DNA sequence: TGTGCCAGCAGTGAAGCGCAGGAGACCCAGTACTTC.

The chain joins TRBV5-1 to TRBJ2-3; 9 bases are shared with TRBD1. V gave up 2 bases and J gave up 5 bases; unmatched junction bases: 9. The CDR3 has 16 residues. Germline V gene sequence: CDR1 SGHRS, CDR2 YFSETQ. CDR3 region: CASSFRNRGRIDTQYF. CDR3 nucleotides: TGCGCCAGCAGCTTTCGGAACAGGGGGCGCATAGATACGCAGTATTTT.

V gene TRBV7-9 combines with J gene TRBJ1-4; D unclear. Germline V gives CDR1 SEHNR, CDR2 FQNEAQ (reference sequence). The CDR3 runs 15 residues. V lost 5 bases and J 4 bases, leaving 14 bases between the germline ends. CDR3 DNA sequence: TGTGCCAGCAGCCGGGAAGTAGTTGGTAATGAAAAACTGTTTTTT. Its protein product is CASSREVVGNEKLFF.

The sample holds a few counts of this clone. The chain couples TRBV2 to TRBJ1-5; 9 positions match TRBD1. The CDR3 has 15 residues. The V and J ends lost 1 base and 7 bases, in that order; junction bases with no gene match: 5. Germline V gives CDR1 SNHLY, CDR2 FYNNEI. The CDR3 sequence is CASSEETGGWQPQHF. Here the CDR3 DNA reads TGTGCCAGCAGTGAAGAGACAGGGGGATGGCAGCCCCAGCATTTT.

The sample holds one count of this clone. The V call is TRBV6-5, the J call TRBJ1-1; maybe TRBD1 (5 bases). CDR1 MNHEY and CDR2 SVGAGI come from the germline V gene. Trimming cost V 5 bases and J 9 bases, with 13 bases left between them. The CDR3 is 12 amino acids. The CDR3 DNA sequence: TGTGCCAGCAGTCCCCGACAGTCCCAAGCTTTCTTT. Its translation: CASSPRQSQAFF.

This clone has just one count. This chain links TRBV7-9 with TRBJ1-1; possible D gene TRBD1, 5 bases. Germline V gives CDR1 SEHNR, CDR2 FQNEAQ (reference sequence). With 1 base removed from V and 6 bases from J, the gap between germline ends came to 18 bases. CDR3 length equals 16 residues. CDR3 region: CASSLGPAGLGAEAFF. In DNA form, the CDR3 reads TGTGCCAGCAGCTTAGGTCCCGCGGGGCTGGGGGCTGAAGCTTTCTTT.

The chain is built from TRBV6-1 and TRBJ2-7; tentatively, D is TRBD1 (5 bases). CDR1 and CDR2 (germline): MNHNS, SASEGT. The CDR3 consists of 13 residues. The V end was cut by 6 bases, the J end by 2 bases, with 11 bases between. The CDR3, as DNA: TGTGCCAGCAGGTACAGGAGTACCTACGAGCAGTACTTC. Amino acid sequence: CASRYRSTYEQYF.

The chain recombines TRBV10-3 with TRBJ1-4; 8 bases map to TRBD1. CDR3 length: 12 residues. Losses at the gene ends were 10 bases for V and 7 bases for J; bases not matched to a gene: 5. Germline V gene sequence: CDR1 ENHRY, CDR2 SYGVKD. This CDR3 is CATQGAGEKLFF. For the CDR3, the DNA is TGTGCCACCCAGGGGGCGGGTGAAAAACTGTTTTTT.

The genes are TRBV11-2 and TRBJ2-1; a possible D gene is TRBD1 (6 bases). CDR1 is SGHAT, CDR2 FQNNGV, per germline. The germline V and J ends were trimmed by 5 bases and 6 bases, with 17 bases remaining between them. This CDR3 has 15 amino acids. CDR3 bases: TGTGCCAGCAGCCTTGCCGGGTCCAGGGGCAATGAGCAGTTCTTC. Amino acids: CASSLAGSRGNEQFF. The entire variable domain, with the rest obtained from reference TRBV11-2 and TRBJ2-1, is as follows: EAGVAQSPRYKIIEKRQSVAFWCNPISGHATLYWYQQILGQGPKLLIQFQNNGVVDDSQLPKDRFSAERLKGVDSTLKIQPAKLEDSAVYLCASSLAGSRGNEQFFGPGTRLTVL.

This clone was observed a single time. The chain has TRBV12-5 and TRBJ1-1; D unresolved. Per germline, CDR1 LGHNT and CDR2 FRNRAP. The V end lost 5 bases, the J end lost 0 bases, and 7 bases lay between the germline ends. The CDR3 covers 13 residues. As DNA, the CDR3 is TGTGCTAGTGGTCCAACAGTGAACACTGAAGCTTTCTTT. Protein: CASGPTVNTEAFF.

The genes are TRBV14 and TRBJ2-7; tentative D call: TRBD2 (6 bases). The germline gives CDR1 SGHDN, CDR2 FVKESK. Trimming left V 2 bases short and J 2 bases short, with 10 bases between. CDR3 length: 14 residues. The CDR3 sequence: CASSQLASPYEQYF. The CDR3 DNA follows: TGTGCCAGCAGCCAACTAGCGAGCCCCTACGAGCAGTACTTC.

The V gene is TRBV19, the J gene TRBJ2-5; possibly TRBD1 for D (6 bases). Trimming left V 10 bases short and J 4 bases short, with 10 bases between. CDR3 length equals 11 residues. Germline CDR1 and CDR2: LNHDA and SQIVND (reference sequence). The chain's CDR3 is CATRGAETQYF. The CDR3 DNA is TGTGCCACCAGGGGTGCAGAGACCCAGTACTTC. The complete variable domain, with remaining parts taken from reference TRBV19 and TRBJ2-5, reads DGGITQSPKYLFRKEGQNVTLSCEQNLNHDAMYWYRQDPGQGLRLIYYSQIVNDFQKGDIAEGYSVSREKKESFPLTVTSAQKNPTAFYLCATRGAETQYFGPGTRLLVL.

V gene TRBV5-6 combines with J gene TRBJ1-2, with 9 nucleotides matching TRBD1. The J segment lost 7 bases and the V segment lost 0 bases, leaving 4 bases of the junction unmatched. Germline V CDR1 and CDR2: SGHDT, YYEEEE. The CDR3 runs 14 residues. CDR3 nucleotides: TGTGCCAGCAGCTTGGGGGACAGGGCGGGTGGCTACACCTTC. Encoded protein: CASSLGDRAGGYTF.

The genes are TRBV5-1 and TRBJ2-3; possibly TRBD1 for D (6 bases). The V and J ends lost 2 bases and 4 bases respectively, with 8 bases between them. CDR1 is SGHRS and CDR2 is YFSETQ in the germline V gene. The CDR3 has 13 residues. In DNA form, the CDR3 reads TGCGCCAGCAGCTTTACAGGGCCAGATACGCAGTATTTT. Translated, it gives CASSFTGPDTQYF.